This TCR beta chain was sequenced during a study of T cells after posttransplantation cyclophosphamide. Treatment was busulfan-fludarabine conditioning, a marrow graft, and cyclophosphamide on days +3 and +4. Study conclusions and caveats: Recipient CMV seropositivity and CMV reactivation strongly tracked TRB clonality. Donor CD8+ memory clones often dominated recipient blood repertoires at later times. TRB overlap between skin or GI tissue T cells and blood was limited.

TCRdb's table, derived via immunoSEQ multiplex PCR, lists solely in-frame clones and lacks some. The data contain fewer than 5,000 clones, 75% to 85% of them seen just once; the ten biggest clones take up around 6.1%. As regards this clone: The target antigen is unknown.

The CDR3 is 16 residues long. After removal of 3 bases from V and 4 bases from J, the junction contained 9 bases not matched to a gene. Specimen: CD4+ T cells sorted from blood, collected 242 days after a stem cell transplant with posttransplant cyclophosphamide. The chain recombines TRBV23-1 with TRBJ2-5, with TRBD1 matching over 9 bases. TRBV23-1 is an open reading frame, and its role is uncertain. The receptor comes from a young adult male patient who received an allogeneic stem cell transplant from a related donor, was CMV-positive, and had no GVHD. The graft donor may have contributed some T cells. CDR3 amino acids: CASSHRGQGGGETQYF. CDR3 coding DNA: TGCGCCAGCAGTCACAGGGGACAGGGCGGAGGAGAGACCCAGTACTTC.